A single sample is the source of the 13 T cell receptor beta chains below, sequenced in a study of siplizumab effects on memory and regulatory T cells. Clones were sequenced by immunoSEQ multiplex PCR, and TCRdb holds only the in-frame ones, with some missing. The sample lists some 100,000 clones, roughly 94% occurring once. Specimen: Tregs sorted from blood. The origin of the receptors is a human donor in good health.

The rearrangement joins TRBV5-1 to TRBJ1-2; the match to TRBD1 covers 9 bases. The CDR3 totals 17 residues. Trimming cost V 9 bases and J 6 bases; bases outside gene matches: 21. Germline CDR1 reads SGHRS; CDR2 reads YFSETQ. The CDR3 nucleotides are TGCGCCACCTCACGCTTGCAGCGGGACAGGGCGGGCGATGGCTACACCTTC. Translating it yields CATSRLQRDRAGDGYTF.

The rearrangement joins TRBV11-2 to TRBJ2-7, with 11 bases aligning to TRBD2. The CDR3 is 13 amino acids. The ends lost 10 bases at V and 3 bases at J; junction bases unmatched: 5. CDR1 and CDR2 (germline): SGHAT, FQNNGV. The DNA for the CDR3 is TGTGCCACCGCGGGACTAGCGGACTACGAGCAGTACTTC. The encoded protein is CATAGLADYEQYF. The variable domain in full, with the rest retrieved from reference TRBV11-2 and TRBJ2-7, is EAGVAQSPRYKIIEKRQSVAFWCNPISGHATLYWYQQILGQGPKLLIQFQNNGVVDDSQLPKDRFSAERLKGVDSTLKIQPAKLEDSAVYLCATAGLADYEQYFGPGTRLTVT.

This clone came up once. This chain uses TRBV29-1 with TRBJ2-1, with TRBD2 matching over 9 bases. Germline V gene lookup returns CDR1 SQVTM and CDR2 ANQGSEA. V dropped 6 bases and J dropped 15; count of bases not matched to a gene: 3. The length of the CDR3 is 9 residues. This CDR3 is CSVLSGRFF. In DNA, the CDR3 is TGCAGCGTGCTTAGCGGGAGGTTCTTC.

The CDR3 loop reads CASGRTGDEQYF. The DNA for the CDR3 is TGTGCCAGCGGGAGGACCGGCGACGAGCAGTACTTC. This sequence joins TRBV2 and TRBJ2-7, with D tentatively TRBD2 (6 bases). V lost 8 bases and J 5 bases, leaving 13 bases between the germline ends. Germline V CDR1 and CDR2: SNHLY, FYNNEI. The CDR3 loop spans 12 amino acids.

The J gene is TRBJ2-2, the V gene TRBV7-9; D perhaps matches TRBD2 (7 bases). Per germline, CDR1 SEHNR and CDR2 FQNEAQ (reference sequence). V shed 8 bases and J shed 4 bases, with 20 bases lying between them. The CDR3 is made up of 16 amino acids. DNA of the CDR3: TGTGCCAGCCACAGGGCGGTGGTAGCGGGCACCGGGGAGCTGTTTTTT. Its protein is CASHRAVVAGTGELFF. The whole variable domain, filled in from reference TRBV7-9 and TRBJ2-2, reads DTGVSQNPRHKITKRGQNVTFRCDPISEHNRLYWYRQTLGQGPEFLTYFQNEAQLEKSRLLSDRFSAERPKGSFSTLEIQRTEQGDSAMYLCASHRAVVAGTGELFFGEGSRLTVL.

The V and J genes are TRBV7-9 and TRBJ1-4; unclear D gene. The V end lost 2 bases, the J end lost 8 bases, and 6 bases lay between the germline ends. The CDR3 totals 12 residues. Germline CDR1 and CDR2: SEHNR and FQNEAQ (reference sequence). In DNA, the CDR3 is TGTGCCAGCAGCTTATCGAGCGAAAAACTGTTTTTT. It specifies CASSLSSEKLFF.

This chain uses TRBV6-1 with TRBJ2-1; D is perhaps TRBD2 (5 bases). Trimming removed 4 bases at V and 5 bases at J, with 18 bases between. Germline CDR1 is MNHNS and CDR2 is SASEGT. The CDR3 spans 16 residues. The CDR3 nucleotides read TGTGCCAGCAGTGCCGGCCGCGGGCTTATTAACAATGAGCAGTTCTTC. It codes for CASSAGRGLINNEQFF.

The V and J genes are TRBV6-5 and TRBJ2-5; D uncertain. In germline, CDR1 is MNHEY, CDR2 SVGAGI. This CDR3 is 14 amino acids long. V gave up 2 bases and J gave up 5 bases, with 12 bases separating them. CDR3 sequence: CASSYRTARETQYF. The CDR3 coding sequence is TGTGCCAGCAGTTACCGGACGGCCCGGGAGACCCAGTACTTC.

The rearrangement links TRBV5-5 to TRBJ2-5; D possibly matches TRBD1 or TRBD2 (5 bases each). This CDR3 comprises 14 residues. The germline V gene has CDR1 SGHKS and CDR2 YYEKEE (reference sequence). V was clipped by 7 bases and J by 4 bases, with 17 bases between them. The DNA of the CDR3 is TGTGCCAGCTGCCGATCGGGGCGTAGAGAGACCCAGTACTTC. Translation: CASCRSGRRETQYF.

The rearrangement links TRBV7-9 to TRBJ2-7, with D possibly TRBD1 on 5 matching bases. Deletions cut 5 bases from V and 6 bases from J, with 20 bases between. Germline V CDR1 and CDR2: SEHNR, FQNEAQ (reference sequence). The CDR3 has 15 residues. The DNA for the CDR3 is TGTGCCAGCAGCCCGAATACAGGACAATGGGCCGAGCAGTACTTC. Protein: CASSPNTGQWAEQYF.

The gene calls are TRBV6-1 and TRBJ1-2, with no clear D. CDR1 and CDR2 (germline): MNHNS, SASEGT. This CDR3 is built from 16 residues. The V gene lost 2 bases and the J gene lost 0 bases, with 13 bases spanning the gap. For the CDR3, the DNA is TGTGCCAGCAGTGAAAGGTCGGCACTCGCTAACTATGGCTACACCTTC. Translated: CASSERSALANYGYTF.

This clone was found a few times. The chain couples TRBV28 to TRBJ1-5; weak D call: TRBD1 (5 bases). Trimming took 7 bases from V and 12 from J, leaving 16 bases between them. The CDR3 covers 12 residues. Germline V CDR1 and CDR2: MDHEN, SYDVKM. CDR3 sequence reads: CASTGQAGLQHF. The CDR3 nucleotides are TGTGCCAGCACCGGGCAGGCAGGGCTCCAGCATTTT.

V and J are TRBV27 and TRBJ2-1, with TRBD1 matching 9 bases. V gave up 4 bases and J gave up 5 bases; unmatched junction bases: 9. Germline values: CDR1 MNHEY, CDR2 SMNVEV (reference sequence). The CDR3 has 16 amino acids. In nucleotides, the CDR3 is TGTGCCAGCAGTTCTTCTCCGGGACAGGGAAACAATGAGCAGTTCTTC. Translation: CASSSSPGQGNNEQFF.